Listed here is a single T cell receptor beta chain. As yet, its antigen is unknown. Germline V gene sequence: CDR1 LNHDA, CDR2 SQIVND (reference sequence). The CDR3 has 13 residues. These data belong to a study of T cell clusters in autoimmune cytopenias. For the study at large: The median distinct TRB clonotype count was roughly 2,400 per sample, from a median approximately 52,000 reads.

TRB rearrangements were amplified by touch-down multiplex PCR with mixed TRB-A/B primers. TCRdb reprocessed the multiplex PCR reads; each CDR3 protein has one entry and no DNA is given. The sample has about 1,900 distinct CDR3 sequences, and its top ten clones hold around 34%. Tens of thousands of genome equivalents of blood DNA were amplified for TRB. Study outcomes and limitations: TRB repertoire shifts in secondary cytopenia and chronic lymphocytic leukemia mostly reflected lymphoma, not autoimmunity. Physiological T cell clusters of healthy donors were apparently absent in primary autoimmune cytopenia patients.

The sequence was collected from a human donor with an autoimmune cytopenia, with autoimmune hepatitis or in good health (not recorded which). The specimen sequenced was peripheral blood. The rearrangement links TRBV19 to TRBJ1-1; TCRdb's D call of TRBD1 is untestable without DNA. The CDR3 here is CATQQVRNTEAFF.